This T cell receptor beta chain was found in a study of shared T cell receptors in the human thymus. The repertoire was sequenced with immunoSEQ multiplex PCR; TCRdb's copy has only in-frame clones and lacks some. The repertoire has roughly 550,000 clones, roughly 74% of them found once; the top ten carry about 0.013%. Germline assignment: CDR1 DFQATT and CDR2 SNEGSKA (reference sequence). The CDR3 extends over 11 amino acids. V lost 4 bases, J lost 5 bases, and 6 bases lay in between. This clone was detected only a few times. These data also featured in a second study, about human thymus T cells. That work contributes: It was from resections taken during corrective heart surgery that the thymus tissue came.

What was sequenced was thymocytes. The chain employs TRBV20-1 and TRBJ1-3, with a weak D call TRBD1 (5 bases). This receptor was obtained from a boy under two years old with a congenital heart defect. The CDR3 protein is CSAKDRNTIYF. CDR3 nucleotides: TGCAGTGCTAAGGACAGAAACACCATATATTTT.